Sequencing of this TCR beta chain was carried out in a study of blood T cell repertoires in COVID-19. Clones were sequenced by immunoSEQ multiplex PCR, and TCRdb holds only the in-frame ones, with some missing. The sample shows some 220,000 clones, less than 90% of them seen only once. Germline values: CDR1 LNHDA, CDR2 SQIVND (reference sequence). This CDR3 is 14 amino acids long. The ends lost 9 bases at V and 5 bases at J; junction bases unmatched: 12. This TCR came from a woman aged 55-75 years who had recovered from COVID-19. The sequencing input was peripheral blood. The chain has TRBV19 and TRBJ1-1, with 7 bases that match TRBD1. As DNA, the CDR3 is TGTGCCAGCAACCGACAGGGCTATGAGACTGAAGCTTTCTTT. This codes for CASNRQGYETEAFF. Drawing the rest from reference TRBV19 and TRBJ1-1, the complete variable domain is DGGITQSPKYLFRKEGQNVTLSCEQNLNHDAMYWYRQDPGQGLRLIYYSQIVNDFQKGDIAEGYSVSREKKESFPLTVTSAQKNPTAFYLCASNRQGYETEAFFGQGTRLTVV.